The present TCR beta chain was sequenced within a study of cytomegalovirus exposure and HLA in healthy donors. Turning to this clone: Its target is unknown.

CDR1 and CDR2 (germline): KGHSH, LQKENI. V lost 6 bases to trimming and J lost 0 bases, with 15 bases between them. The CDR3 is 17 residues long. PCR used 60 Vbeta primers and 13 Jbeta primers. Clones were read by immunoSEQ multiplex PCR, and TCRdb kept only the in-frame ones, dropping some. The repertoire holds about 98,000 clones, roughly 81% seen once, with roughly 1.5% in the top ten. General study points: A later analysis found TCR association rates differed by HLA locus, highest for DRB1 and lowest for HLA-C. Highly shared variants forming one cluster were likely a sequencing artifact.

The material sequenced was PBMCs. This rearrangement joins TRBV18 to TRBJ1-6; D is unclear. This receptor was identified in a man between 35 and 55 years old in good health and CMV-seronegative. The CDR3 region is CASSPITGSSYNSPLHF. CDR3 DNA sequence: TGTGCCAGCTCGCCGATTACGGGAAGCTCCTATAATTCACCCCTCCACTTT.